This T cell receptor beta chain was sequenced in a study of blood T cell repertoires in COVID-19. About the study: The United States, Italy and Spain were the sources of the acute and convalescent COVID-19 samples. Nucleic acid was either cDNA or gDNA, and it came from T cells, B-cell-depleted T cells, or PBMCs.

In the original analysis: Scientists estimated how many nucleated cells there were by amplifying reference gene primers. Assay used: immunoSEQ multiplex PCR; TCRdb lists only in-frame clones, some missing. D and trimming come from the DNA, and the V and J calls and clone size come from that table. The data hold nearly 200,000 clones, with 70% to 90% observed a single time. This CDR3 comprises 11 residues. Looked up from germline, CDR1 is DFQATT and CDR2 is SNEGSKA (reference sequence). V was cut by 4 bases and J by 13 bases, with 17 bases left in between. The source of this sequence is a woman between 65 and 79 years old with acute or convalescent COVID-19. The sequenced material came from peripheral blood. This chain uses TRBV20-1 with TRBJ2-7; tentatively, D is TRBD1 (5 bases). In nucleotides, the CDR3 is TGCAGTGCTAATACAGGCCGACATCCTTACTTC. It yields the protein CSANTGRHPYF.